The 14 T cell receptor beta chains reported below all come from one sample, sequenced in a study of T cell repertoires in cytomegalovirus infection. Antigen specificity for these receptors is unknown. TCRdb re-called the reads with MiXCR, one entry per CDR3 protein. The sample shows under 350,000 distinct CDR3 sequences, 20% to 25% of them seen only once. Specimen: cultured PBMCs, collected from culture after CMV antigen stimulation. The receptors derive from a human donor in good health (CMV status not recorded). Some clones in this sample may be carry-over from other donors' samples.

This clonotype was seen ten or more times. The V and J genes are TRBV7-2 and TRBJ2-3, with no clear D. The CDR3 length is 11 residues. Germline CDR1 and CDR2: SGHTA and FQGNSA. Trimming left V 2 bases short and J 5 bases short, with 2 bases between. The CDR3 DNA is TGTGCCAGCAGCTTAATAGATACGCAGTATTTT. Encoded protein: CASSLIDTQYF. Full variable domain (missing parts from reference TRBV7-2 and TRBJ2-3): GAGVSQSPSNKVTEKGKDVELRCDPISGHTALYWYRQSLGQGLEFLIYFQGNSAPDKSGLPSDRFSAERTGGSVSTLTIQRTQQEDSAVYLCASSLIDTQYFGPGTRLTVL.

The rearrangement joins TRBV9 to TRBJ2-3; D not certain. This CDR3 is built from 14 residues. Trimming removed 0 bases from V and 0 bases from J, with 5 bases in between. Germline V gene lookup returns CDR1 SGDLS and CDR2 YYNGEE. The CDR3 region is CASSVVRSTDTQYF. The DNA for the CDR3 is TGTGCCAGCAGCGTAGTTCGTAGCACAGATACGCAGTATTTT.

This clonotype was seen many times. CDR3 amino acids: CASSSRALAGYQETQYF. The DNA for the CDR3 is TGTGCCAGCAGCTCCCGCGCCTTAGCAGGGTACCAAGAGACCCAGTACTTC. The chain carries TRBV11-2 and TRBJ2-5; weak D call: TRBD1 (5 bases). The V end lost 4 bases, the J end lost 0 bases, and 18 bases lay between the germline ends. This CDR3 has 17 amino acids. Looked up from germline, CDR1 is SGHAT and CDR2 is FQNNGV.

Ten or more counts support this clonotype. The CDR3 loop is CASRQTRDEQYF. In DNA form, the CDR3 reads TGTGCCAGCAGACAGACTAGGGACGAGCAGTACTTC. This chain joins TRBV7-2 and TRBJ2-7, with D tentatively TRBD2 (6 bases). Between the trimmed V and J ends, which lost 6 bases and 5 bases, there was a span of 11 bases. In germline, CDR1 is SGHTA, CDR2 FQGNSA. The CDR3 totals 12 residues.

In this sample, this clonotype turned up a few times. The chain combines TRBV13 with TRBJ1-1, with 10 bases fitting TRBD1. Germline V gene data show CDR1 as PRHDT and CDR2 as FYEKMQ (reference sequence). The CDR3 is 15 amino acids. V trimming: 5 bases; J trimming: 1 base; junction bases outside the gene matches: 4. CDR3 region: CASSERQGANTEAFF. CDR3 in DNA: TGTGCCAGCAGCGAAAGACAGGGGGCGAACACTGAAGCTTTCTTT.

Many counts were recorded for this clonotype. The rearrangement joins TRBV6-1 to TRBJ1-6, with a possible D match to TRBD1 (5 bases). V dropped 9 bases and J dropped 7 bases, with 16 bases sitting between them. The CDR3 has 14 residues. Looked up from germline, CDR1 is MNHNS and CDR2 is SASEGT. The CDR3 is CASGGWGLNSPLHF. DNA of the CDR3: TGTGCCAGTGGGGGGTGGGGTTTGAATTCACCCCTCCACTTT.

The chain has TRBV29-1 and TRBJ2-7; D is possibly TRBD1 (5 bases). Germline CDR1 reads SQVTM; CDR2 reads ANQGSEA. The V and J ends lost 7 bases and 5 bases respectively, with 15 bases between them. This CDR3 is built from 12 residues. The CDR3 loop is CSAANLRDEQYF. CDR3 nucleotides: TGCAGCGCTGCTAACCTCAGGGACGAGCAGTACTTC.

This clonotype has a handful of counts. The rearrangement joins TRBV2 to TRBJ2-7; 11 nucleotides align to TRBD1. V gave up 7 bases and J gave up 7 bases; unmatched junction bases: 9. The CDR3 is made up of 14 amino acids. Germline CDR1 reads SNHLY; CDR2 reads FYNNEI. CDR3 sequence: CASNTGQGAREQYF. In DNA form, the CDR3 reads TGTGCCAGCAATACTGGACAGGGGGCGCGGGAGCAGTACTTC.

This rearrangement joins TRBV7-8 to TRBJ2-1; TRBD2 aligns across 11 bases. The germline CDR1 and CDR2 sequences are SGHVS and FQNEAQ. This CDR3 comprises 18 residues. Trimming at V came to 0 bases and at J to 6 bases, leaving 10 bases not matched to a gene. In DNA, the CDR3 is TGTGCCAGCAGCTTAGCAGCTGGTAGCGGGAGGGCCCGCAATGAGCAGTTCTTC. Residues: CASSLAAGSGRARNEQFF.

A word on this clonotype: A much larger clone lies one base from this, so it may be a read error. A read error is likely, as this CDR3 ends without the conserved phenylalanine or tryptophan. The chain couples TRBV7-2 to TRBJ2-1; 14 positions match TRBD2. The germline V gene has CDR1 SGHTA and CDR2 FQGNSA. The ends lost 3 bases at V and 9 bases at J; junction bases unmatched: 1. The CDR3 sequence is 14 residues long. CDR3 nucleotide sequence: TGTGCCAGCAGCTTGGGACTAGCGGGAGCTGAGCAGTTCTTA. As protein: CASSLGLAGAEQFL.

This clonotype was found a few times. The rearrangement links TRBV6-2 or TRBV6-3 to TRBJ2-1; the D is unclear. CDR1 and CDR2 from the germline V gene are MNHEY and SVGEGT. V was trimmed by 6 bases and J by 7 bases, leaving 19 bases between them. This CDR3 spans 15 amino acids. DNA for the CDR3: TGTGCCAGCAGAGAAATACCAAGGGTAGGGAATGAGCAGTTCTTC. Translating gives CASREIPRVGNEQFF.

This clonotype turned up a few times. This sequence joins TRBV20-1 and TRBJ2-6; D ambiguous. The V end lost 5 bases, the J end lost 0 bases, and 11 bases lay between the germline ends. Germline V gives CDR1 DFQATT, CDR2 SNEGSKA (reference sequence). The CDR3 covers 15 residues. The DNA for the CDR3 is TGCAGTGCTTTAAAGTGGGGCTCTGGGGCCAACGTCCTGACTTTC. Translated: CSALKWGSGANVLTF.

There are a few counts of this clonotype. The CDR3 DNA is TGTGCCAGCAGCTCCCGGACCGTCGAGACCCAGTACTTC. This encodes CASSSRTVETQYF. The V gene is TRBV7-9, the J gene TRBJ2-5; no clear D gene. Germline V gives CDR1 SEHNR, CDR2 FQNEAQ (reference sequence). The CDR3 is made up of 13 amino acids. Trimming took 4 bases from V and 5 from J, leaving 11 bases between them.

V gene TRBV6-4 combines with J gene TRBJ1-5; the D is unclear. The V gene's germline CDR1 is MRHNA and CDR2 SNTAGT. The CDR3 extends over 13 amino acids. V lost 0 bases, J lost 10 bases, and 10 bases lay in between. The CDR3 reads CASSDSWVHPQHF. CDR3 bases: TGTGCCAGCAGTGACTCATGGGTCCATCCCCAGCATTTT.